This TCR beta chain was captured in a study of cytomegalovirus exposure and HLA in healthy donors. Broader study findings: It was found in a later analysis that first-cohort TCR clusters tended to co-occur in the 100 to 150 validation repertoires. Usually a TCR sequence was rare, but some public TCRs were found in many donors. The CMV antigen specificity of a few CMV-associated chains was confirmed through in vitro analysis.

While the first cohort had 500 to 700 subjects, the donors belonged to the separate validation cohort of over a hundred subjects. TCRdb's copy holds only in-frame clones and misses some; the assay was immunoSEQ multiplex PCR. This repertoire shows roughly 75,000 clones, approximately 93% found once; its top ten account for approximately 3.4%. Germline lookup yields CDR1 SGHRS and CDR2 YFSETQ. V dropped 6 bases and J dropped 1 base, with 12 bases sitting between them. The CDR3 is 14 amino acids. With regard to this clone: Its antigen is not known.

Sequenced material: PBMCs. The V call is TRBV5-1, the J call TRBJ2-3; maybe TRBD2 (5 bases). The TCR originated in a woman aged 18-35 years in good health and CMV-seropositive. The CDR3 DNA follows: TGCGCCAGCACCCCTAGCTCCCGCACAGATACGCAGTATTTT. Protein sequence: CASTPSSRTDTQYF.